These T cell receptor beta chains were read from a single sample in a study of persistence of HIV-infected CD4 T cells. Libraries were prepared by immunoSEQ multiplex PCR; TCRdb keeps only in-frame clonotypes and omits some of them. The sample yields around 42,000 clones, around 78% seen once. Their specific antigens are unknown. The sample consisted of CD4+ T cells sorted from PBMCs after 18-hour stimulation, taken from a patient who received antiretroviral therapy. The receptors were sampled from an adult man with HIV who was CMV-seropositive. The CDR3 runs from the conserved cysteine through the conserved F or W. Each record gives: J gene, D gene, V gene, clone size, CDR3 DNA, CDR3 protein. D genes are given only for firm matches. Part of the rows lack a size; the others show once, few, many or a class for expanded clones.

TRBJ2-5	TRBD2	TRBV19	-	TGTGCCAGTAGAACCGGGACTAGCGGTCGAGAGACCCAGTACTTC	CASRTGTSGRETQYF
TRBJ1-1	TRBD1	TRBV6-1	few	TGTGCCAGCGAGGGCCCAGGGGGCACTGAAGCTTTCTTT	CASEGPGGTEAFF
TRBJ1-4	-	TRBV30	-	TGTGCCTGGAGTGTAGGACGGAATGAAAAACTGTTTTTT	CAWSVGRNEKLFF
TRBJ1-4	-	TRBV25-1	-	TGTGCCAGCAGTGAATGGAAAGGGCAGGGGGAAAAACTGTTTTTT	CASSEWKGQGEKLFF
TRBJ2-7	TRBD2	TRBV13	-	TGTGCCAGCAGCCCTTTACTAGCGGGAGGGCTCCGACGATACGAGCAGTACTTC	CASSPLLAGGLRRYEQYF
TRBJ1-1	TRBD1	TRBV19	-	TGTGCCAGTAGTACTGGACAGGGGCGGACTGAAGCTTTCTTT	CASSTGQGRTEAFF
TRBJ1-2	TRBD1	TRBV7-2	-	TGTGCCAGCAGCCCTGTACGGGACAGGGCTAACTATGGCTACACCTTC	CASSPVRDRANYGYTF
TRBJ1-2	-	TRBV6-5	once	TGTGCCAGCAGTTACGGTGGGCAGGCCTATGGCTACACCTTC	CASSYGGQAYGYTF
TRBJ2-1	-	TRBV6-4	few	TGTGCCAGCAGTGTCCGGGGAGGTGAGCAGTTCTTC	CASSVRGGEQFF
TRBJ2-5	-	TRBV1	-	TGCACCAGCAGCCAAGGAGGTAGCGGTAGATTCCAAGAGACCCAGTACTTC	CTSSQGGSGRFQETQYF
TRBJ2-5	TRBD2	TRBV19	-	TGTGCCAGTAGTAATCGAGGACTAGGCCAAGAGACCCAGTACTTC	CASSNRGLGQETQYF
TRBJ1-1	-	TRBV9	-	TGTGCCAGCAGCAAGGACTTGTGGAACACTGAAGCTTTCTTT	CASSKDLWNTEAFF
TRBJ1-1	-	TRBV29-1	once	TGCAGCGTCCTAACTTGGGGGGCGGCCGAAGCTTTCTTT	CSVLTWGAAEAFF
TRBJ1-3	-	TRBV6-6	once	TGTGCCAGTTACAGGGCCACTCCAAGCTCTGGAAACACCATATATTTT	CASYRATPSSGNTIYF